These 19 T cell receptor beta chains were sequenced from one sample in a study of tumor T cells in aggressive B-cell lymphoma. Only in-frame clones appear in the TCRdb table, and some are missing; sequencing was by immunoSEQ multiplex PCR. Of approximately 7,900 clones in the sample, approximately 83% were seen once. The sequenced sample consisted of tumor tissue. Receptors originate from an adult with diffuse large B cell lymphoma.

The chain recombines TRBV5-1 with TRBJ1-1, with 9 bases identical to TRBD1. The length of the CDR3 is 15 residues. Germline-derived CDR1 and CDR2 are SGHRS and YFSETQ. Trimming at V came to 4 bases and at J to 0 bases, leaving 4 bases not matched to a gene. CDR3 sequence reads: CASSGRQGVNTEAFF. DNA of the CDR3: TGCGCCAGCAGCGGCCGACAGGGGGTGAACACTGAAGCTTTCTTT.

CDR3 in amino acids: CASSVARDRGNTGELFF. CDR3 DNA: TGTGCCAGCAGCGTAGCCCGGGACAGGGGGAACACCGGGGAGCTGTTTTTT. This rearrangement joins TRBV9 to TRBJ2-2; 10 bases fit TRBD1. The CDR3 runs to 17 residues. J gave up 1 base and V 0 bases, and 3 bases lay outside the gene matches. Looked up from germline, CDR1 is SGDLS and CDR2 is YYNGEE.

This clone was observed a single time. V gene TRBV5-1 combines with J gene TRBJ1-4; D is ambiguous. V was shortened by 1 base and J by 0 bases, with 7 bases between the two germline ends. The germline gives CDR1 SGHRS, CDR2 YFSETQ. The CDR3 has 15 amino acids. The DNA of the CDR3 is TGCGCCAGCAGCTTGAGAGGGCCAACTAATGAAAAACTGTTTTTT. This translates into CASSLRGPTNEKLFF.

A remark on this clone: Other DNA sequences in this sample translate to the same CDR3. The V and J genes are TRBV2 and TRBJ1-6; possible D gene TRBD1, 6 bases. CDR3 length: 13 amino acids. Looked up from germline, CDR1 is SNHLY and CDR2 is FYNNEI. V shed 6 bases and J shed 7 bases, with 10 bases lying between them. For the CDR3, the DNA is TGTGCCAGCAGAACCACAGGGAATTCACCCCTCCACTTT. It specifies CASRTTGNSPLHF.

The CDR3 here is CASSIAGEKDNEQFF. The CDR3 DNA reads as TGTGCCAGCAGTATAGCGGGAGAAAAGGACAATGAGCAGTTCTTC. The chain combines TRBV11-1 with TRBJ2-1; TRBD2 aligns across 9 bases. The junction had 8 bases not matched to a gene; V was cut back by 6 bases and J by 5 bases. The CDR3 spans 15 residues. From germline, CDR1 is SGHAT and CDR2 FQDESV (reference sequence).

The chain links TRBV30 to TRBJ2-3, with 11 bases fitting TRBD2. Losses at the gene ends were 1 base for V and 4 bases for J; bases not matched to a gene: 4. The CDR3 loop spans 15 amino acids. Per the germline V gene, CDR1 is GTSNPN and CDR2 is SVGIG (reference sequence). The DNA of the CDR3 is TGTGCCTGGAGTGGACTAGCGGGGCGCCCAGATACGCAGTATTTT. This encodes CAWSGLAGRPDTQYF.

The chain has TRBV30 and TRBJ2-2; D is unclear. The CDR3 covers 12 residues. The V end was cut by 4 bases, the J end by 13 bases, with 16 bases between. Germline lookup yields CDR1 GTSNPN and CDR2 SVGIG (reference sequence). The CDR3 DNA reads TGTGCCTGGACCCCCTCTGGGCTCGGGCTGTTTTTT. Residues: CAWTPSGLGLFF.

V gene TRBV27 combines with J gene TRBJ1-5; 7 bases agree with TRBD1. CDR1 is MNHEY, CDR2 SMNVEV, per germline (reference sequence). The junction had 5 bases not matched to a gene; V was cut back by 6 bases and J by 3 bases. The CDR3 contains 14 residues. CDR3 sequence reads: CASRQGTYNQPQHF. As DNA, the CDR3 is TGTGCCAGCAGACAGGGGACCTACAATCAGCCCCAGCATTTT.

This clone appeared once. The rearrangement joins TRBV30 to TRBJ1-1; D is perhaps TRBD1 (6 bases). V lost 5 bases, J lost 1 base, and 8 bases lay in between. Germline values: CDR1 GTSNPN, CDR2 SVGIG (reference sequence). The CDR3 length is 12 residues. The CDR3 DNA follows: TGTGCCTGGGGACAGCAGAACACTGAAGCTTTCTTT. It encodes CAWGQQNTEAFF.

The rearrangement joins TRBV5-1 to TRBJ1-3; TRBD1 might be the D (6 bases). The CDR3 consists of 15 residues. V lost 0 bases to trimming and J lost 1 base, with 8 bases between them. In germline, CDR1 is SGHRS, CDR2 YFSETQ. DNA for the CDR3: TGCGCCAGCAGCTTGGACAGGGTTTCTGGAAACACCATATATTTT. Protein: CASSLDRVSGNTIYF. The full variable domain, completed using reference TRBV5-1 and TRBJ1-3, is KAGVTQTPRYLIKTRGQQVTLSCSPISGHRSVSWYQQTPGQGLQFLFEYFSETQRNKGNFPGRFSGRQFSNSRSEMNVSTLELGDSALYLCASSLDRVSGNTIYFGEGSWLTVV.

The CDR3 coding sequence is TGCGCCAGCAGCCAAGATTTGACTAGCGGGAGCCGGGTCACAGATACGCAGTATTTT. Translating gives CASSQDLTSGSRVTDTQYF. The chain joins TRBV4-3 to TRBJ2-3; 12 bases agree with TRBD2. Losses at the gene ends were 0 bases for V and 2 bases for J; bases not matched to a gene: 9. The CDR3 runs 19 residues. Germline CDR1 reads LGHNA; CDR2 reads YSLEER.

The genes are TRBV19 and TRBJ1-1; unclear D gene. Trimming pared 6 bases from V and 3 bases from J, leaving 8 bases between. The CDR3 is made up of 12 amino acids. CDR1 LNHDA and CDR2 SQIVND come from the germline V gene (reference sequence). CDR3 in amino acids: CASRLGDTEAFF. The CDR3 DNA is TGTGCCAGTAGGCTGGGCGACACTGAAGCTTTCTTT.

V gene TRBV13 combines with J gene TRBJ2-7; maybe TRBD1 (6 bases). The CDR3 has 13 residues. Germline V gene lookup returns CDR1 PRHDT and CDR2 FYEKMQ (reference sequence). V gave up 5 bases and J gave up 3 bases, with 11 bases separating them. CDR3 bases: TGTGCCAGCAGCCCCGACAGGAACTACGAGCAGTACTTC. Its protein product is CASSPDRNYEQYF.

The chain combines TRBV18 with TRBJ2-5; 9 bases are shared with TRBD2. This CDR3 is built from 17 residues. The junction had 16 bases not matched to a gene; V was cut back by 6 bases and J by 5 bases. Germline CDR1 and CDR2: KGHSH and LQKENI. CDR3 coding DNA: TGTGCCAGCTCTGGCCGAGCGGGAGGAGGACGAGGGGAGACCCAGTACTTC. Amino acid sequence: CASSGRAGGGRGETQYF.

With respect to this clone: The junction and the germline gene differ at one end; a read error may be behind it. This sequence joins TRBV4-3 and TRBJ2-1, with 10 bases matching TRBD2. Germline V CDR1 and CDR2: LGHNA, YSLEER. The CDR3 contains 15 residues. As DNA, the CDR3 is TGCGCCAGCAGCCAAGATAGCGGGAGGTGGAATGGGCAGTTCTTC. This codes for CASSQDSGRWNGQFF.

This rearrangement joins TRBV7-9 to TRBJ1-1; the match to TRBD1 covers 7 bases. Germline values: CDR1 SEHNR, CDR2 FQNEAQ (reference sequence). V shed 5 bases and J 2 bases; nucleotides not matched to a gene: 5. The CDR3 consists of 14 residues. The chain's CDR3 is CASSPRDRNTEAFF. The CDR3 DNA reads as TGTGCCAGCAGCCCCCGGGACAGAAACACTGAAGCTTTCTTT.

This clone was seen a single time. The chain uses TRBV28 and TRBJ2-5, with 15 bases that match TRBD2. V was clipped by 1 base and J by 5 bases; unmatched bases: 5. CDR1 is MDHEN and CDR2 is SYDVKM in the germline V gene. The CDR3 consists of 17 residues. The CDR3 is CASSLSLGLAGGETQYF. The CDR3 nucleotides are TGTGCCAGCAGTTTATCTCTGGGACTAGCGGGAGGTGAGACCCAGTACTTC.

CDR3 sequence (DNA): TGTGCCAGCAGTCCCCTCTTAAGCGGGAGCTACGAGCAGTACTTC. This translates into CASSPLLSGSYEQYF. The chain couples TRBV28 to TRBJ2-7; TRBD2 agrees at 8 bases. This CDR3 spans 15 amino acids. The V and J ends lost 5 bases and 3 bases, in that order; junction bases with no gene match: 9. Looked up from germline, CDR1 is MDHEN and CDR2 is SYDVKM.

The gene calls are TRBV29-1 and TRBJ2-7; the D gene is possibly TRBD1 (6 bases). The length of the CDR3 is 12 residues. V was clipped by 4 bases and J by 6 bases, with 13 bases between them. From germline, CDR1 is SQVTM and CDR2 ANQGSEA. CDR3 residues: CSVAGAAGEQYF. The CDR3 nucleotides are TGCAGCGTTGCAGGGGCCGCCGGCGAGCAGTACTTC.